This TCR beta chain was recovered during a study of shared clonotypes between healthy human individuals. A CD45RA-negative memory subset and a CD45RA+ naive subset were separated from the CD4+ cells. Germline assignment: CDR1 SEHNR and CDR2 FQNEAQ (reference sequence). The CDR3 contains 15 residues. Trimming took 7 bases from V and 2 from J, leaving 18 bases between them. Assay used: immunoSEQ multiplex PCR; TCRdb lists only in-frame clones, some missing. The sample lists 2 million to 2.5 million clones; about 90% were seen once. The source is a young man in good health. Some clones in this sample may be carry-over from other donors' samples. J is TRBJ2-7 and V is TRBV7-9, with D perhaps matching TRBD2 (7 bases). Specimen: naive CD4+ T cells from PBMCs. Subset given: CD45RA+ positively selected. In DNA form, the CDR3 reads TGTGCCAGCACCGCCGGGGAGGGGGGAACCTACGAGCAGTACTTC. Protein sequence: CASTAGEGGTYEQYF.